The rows below give T cell receptor beta chains drawn from one sample of a study of brain T cells in children with intractable seizures. Libraries were prepared by immunoSEQ multiplex PCR; TCRdb keeps only in-frame clonotypes and omits some of them. The sample carries 50,000 to 80,000 clones, about 96% recorded once. The sample in question was peripheral blood, obtained at surgery. The receptors come from a boy under two years old with focal cortical dysplasia and intractable seizures. CDR3s include the opening cysteine and the closing phenylalanine or tryptophan. D genes are given only for firm matches. Not every row has a clone size; where given, it reads once, few, many or a size class.

. | . | TRBJ1-6 | TRBV5-1 | CASSLERGGSPLHF | TGCGCCAGCAGCTTGGAGAGAGGCGGGTCACCCCTCCACTTT
. | . | TRBJ2-3 | TRBV4-3 | CASSQELGVSDTQYF | TGCGCCAGCAGCCAAGAGTTGGGGGTCTCAGATACGCAGTATTTT
TRBD2 | . | TRBJ2-5 | TRBV5-1 | CASSLGRGELQETQYF | TGCGCCAGCAGCTTGGGTCGGGGGGAGCTACAAGAGACCCAGTACTTC
. | once | TRBJ1-6 | TRBV9 | CASSVDVIYNSPLHF | TGTGCCAGCAGCGTAGACGTTATCTATAATTCACCCCTCCACTTT
TRBD2 | . | TRBJ2-1 | TRBV7-6 | CASSQKPRRTSGRNEQFF | TGTGCCAGCAGCCAGAAACCCCGACGGACTAGCGGGAGGAATGAGCAGTTCTTC
. | . | TRBJ1-6 | TRBV5-1 | CASSQVGVDRRNSPLHF | TGCGCCAGCAGCCAGGTCGGAGTGGACAGAAGAAATTCACCCCTCCACTTT
TRBD1 | once | TRBJ2-3 | TRBV5-1 | CASSVPGQGATDTQYF | TGCGCCAGCAGCGTGCCGGGACAGGGGGCGACGGATACGCAGTATTTT
. | . | TRBJ2-7 | TRBV4-2 | CASSQGGTYYEQYF | TGTGCCAGCAGCCAAGGAGGGACATACTACGAGCAGTACTTC
. | . | TRBJ1-1 | TRBV6-2/TRBV6-3 | CASSLQPSGNTEAFF | TGTGCCAGCAGTCTCCAACCCTCTGGGAACACTGAAGCTTTCTTT
TRBD1 | . | TRBJ2-2 | TRBV12-5 | CASGFQGANTGELFF | TGTGCTAGTGGTTTCCAGGGGGCTAACACCGGGGAGCTGTTTTTT
. | . | TRBJ1-1 | TRBV9 | CASSVGDRENTEAFF | TGTGCCAGCAGCGTAGGGGACCGGGAGAACACTGAAGCTTTCTTT
. | once | TRBJ2-1 | TRBV20-1 | CSASPSTYPSSYNEQFF | TGCAGTGCTAGTCCCTCGACTTACCCGAGCTCCTACAATGAGCAGTTCTTC
TRBD1 | . | TRBJ2-1 | TRBV5-1 | CASSLAPGQGYNDGQFF | TGCGCCAGCAGCTTGGCCCCGGGACAGGGTTACAATGATGGGCAGTTCTTC
TRBD1 | . | TRBJ1-3 | TRBV30 | CAWGFDRGRVGNTIYF | TGTGCCTGGGGATTCGACAGGGGGCGAGTTGGAAACACCATATATTTT
TRBD1 | . | TRBJ1-2 | TRBV9 | CASSVRQGTYTF | TGTGCCAGCAGCGTAAGACAGGGGACATACACCTTC
TRBD2 | . | TRBJ2-1 | TRBV3-1/TRBV3-2 | CASSHLRGGRFF | TGTGCCAGCAGCCATCTGCGGGGGGGGCGGTTCTTC
. | . | TRBJ1-1 | TRBV28 | CASSLLWMNTEAFF | TGTGCCAGCAGTTTATTGTGGATGAACACTGAAGCTTTCTTT
. | . | TRBJ1-1 | TRBV10-1 | CASSESIRKRGMNTEAFF | TGCGCCAGCAGTGAGTCGATACGGAAAAGGGGCATGAACACTGAAGCTTTCTTT
TRBD1 | . | TRBJ2-3 | TRBV6-5 | CASRYRGLHTDTQYF | TGTGCCAGCAGGTACAGGGGGCTCCACACAGATACGCAGTATTTT
. | . | TRBJ1-1 | TRBV5-1 | CASSLAFIRSGNTEAFF | TGCGCCAGCAGCTTGGCATTCATCAGGTCGGGGAACACTGAAGCTTTCTTT
. | . | TRBJ2-5 | TRBV7-6 | CASSGTRSQETQYF | TGTGCCAGCAGCGGGACTCGAAGCCAAGAGACCCAGTACTTC
TRBD1 | . | TRBJ2-2 | TRBV5-6 | CASSPGQANTGELFF | TGTGCCAGCAGCCCCGGACAGGCGAACACCGGGGAGCTGTTTTTT
TRBD2 | . | TRBJ2-7 | TRBV6-6 | CASTLAKTYEQYF | TGTGCCAGCACACTAGCGAAAACCTACGAGCAGTACTTC
TRBD1 | . | TRBJ2-7 | TRBV3-1/TRBV3-2 | CASSQGTASYEQYF | TGTGCCAGCAGCCAGGGGACAGCGTCCTACGAGCAGTACTTC
TRBD1 | . | TRBJ1-2 | TRBV12-5 | CASGSGQGRNYGYTF | TGTGCTAGTGGTTCGGGACAGGGGAGAAACTATGGCTACACCTTC
. | . | TRBJ2-5 | TRBV28 | CASLGQETQYF | TGTGCCAGCCTAGGGCAAGAGACCCAGTACTTC
TRBD2 | few | TRBJ2-5 | TRBV19 | CASSTMRGEAETQYF | TGTGCCAGTAGTACAATGCGGGGGGAGGCAGAGACCCAGTACTTC
. | . | TRBJ2-5 | TRBV28 | CASSFRGGTANTKTQYF | TGTGCCAGCAGTTTCAGAGGGGGGACAGCAAATACCAAGACCCAGTACTTC
. | . | TRBJ2-7 | TRBV4-1 | CASSQVGQLESVENPISYEQYF | TGCGCCAGCAGCCAAGTAGGACAGCTCGAATCAGTCGAAAATCCCATCTCCTACGAGCAGTACTTC